The 17 T cell receptor beta chains below were found in one sample sequenced in a study of T cell repertoires in cytomegalovirus infection. From the reads, TCRdb called clonotypes with MiXCR, one entry per CDR3 protein. The sample holds fewer than 400,000 distinct CDR3 sequences, about a sixth seen once. The material sequenced was PBMCs. These TCRs come from a human donor in good health (CMV status not recorded). Some clones in this sample may be carry-over from other donors' samples.

This clonotype came up a few times. The chain links TRBV20-1 to TRBJ1-2; D may be TRBD1 (5 bases). The CDR3 covers 12 residues. The ends were cut back, 3 bases at V and 8 bases at J, with 13 bases in the middle. Germline CDR1 and CDR2: DFQATT and SNEGSKA (reference sequence). Here the CDR3 reads CSARETGSGYTF. The CDR3 DNA reads TGCAGTGCTAGGGAAACAGGATCCGGCTACACCTTC.

This clonotype showed up many times. The V gene is TRBV7-2, the J gene TRBJ2-2, with D unresolved. Germline V CDR1 and CDR2: SGHTA, FQGNSA. CDR3 length equals 12 residues. The V end lost 8 bases, the J end lost 6 bases, and 10 bases lay between the germline ends. This chain's CDR3 is CASSRDPGELFF. CDR3 coding DNA: TGTGCCAGCTCTAGAGATCCCGGGGAGCTGTTTTTT.

This clonotype was detected only a few times. The chain recombines TRBV6-5 with TRBJ1-1, with TRBD1 identical over 11 bases. CDR3 size: 17 residues. J was trimmed by 4 bases and V by 2 bases; bases with no gene match: 9. Looked up from germline, CDR1 is MNHEY and CDR2 is SVGAGI. CDR3 loop: CASSYQPGTGGSTEAFF. The CDR3 DNA reads as TGTGCCAGCAGTTACCAACCCGGGACAGGGGGGAGCACTGAAGCTTTCTTT.

This clonotype was seen more than once but under ten times. The chain recombines TRBV10-3 with TRBJ2-1; 8 bases match TRBD2. The CDR3 is 16 residues long. Germline V CDR1 and CDR2: ENHRY, SYGVKD. J was trimmed by 2 bases and V by 2 bases; bases with no gene match: 5. This CDR3 is CAISENTGGAYNEQFF. The CDR3, as DNA: TGTGCCATCAGTGAGAATACGGGGGGGGCCTACAATGAGCAGTTCTTC.

The J gene is TRBJ1-2, the V gene TRBV12-3 or TRBV12-4; D gene uncertain. The CDR3 has 12 residues. V shed 4 bases and J shed 8 bases, with 11 bases lying between them. CDR3: CASSSEAGGYTF. CDR3 nucleotide sequence: TGTGCCAGCAGTTCAGAAGCCGGGGGCTACACCTTC.

This clonotype has ten or more counts. The chain recombines TRBV7-8 with TRBJ2-1; 7 nucleotides line up with TRBD1. CDR1 is SGHVS and CDR2 is FQNEAQ in the germline V gene. The CDR3 has 16 residues. Trimming took 0 bases from V and 7 from J; bases not matched to a gene: 9. Here the CDR3 reads CASSLAGRGFMNEQFF. DNA of the CDR3: TGTGCCAGCAGCTTAGCGGGCAGGGGGTTTATGAATGAGCAGTTCTTC. The full variable domain, in which reference TRBV7-8 and TRBJ2-1 provide the parts outside the CDR3, is GAGVSQSPRYKVAKRGQDVALRCDPISGHVSLFWYQQALGQGPEFLTYFQNEAQLDKSGLPSDRFFAERPEGSVSTLKIQRTQQEDSAVYLCASSLAGRGFMNEQFFGPGTRLTVL.

This clonotype was recorded many times. V usage is TRBV5-1 and J usage is TRBJ2-1; TRBD2 matches 8 bases. Per germline, CDR1 SGHRS and CDR2 YFSETQ. The CDR3 extends over 17 amino acids. J gave up 8 bases and V 4 bases, and 17 bases lay outside the gene matches. The CDR3 sequence is CASSVETSAIGLDEQFF. In nucleotides, the CDR3 is TGCGCCAGCAGCGTCGAGACTAGCGCGATAGGCTTGGATGAGCAGTTCTTC.

Many counts were recorded for this clonotype. The genes are TRBV10-3 and TRBJ2-1; D may be TRBD2 (5 bases). V was cut by 2 bases and J by 6 bases, with 14 bases left in between. This CDR3 is 15 amino acids long. Germline V gives CDR1 ENHRY, CDR2 SYGVKD. This CDR3 reads CAISEGVTNGNEQFF. The CDR3, as DNA: TGTGCCATCAGTGAGGGTGTGACTAACGGCAATGAGCAGTTCTTC.

This clonotype was seen many times. The J gene is TRBJ2-7, the V gene TRBV7-6; D is uncertain. This CDR3 spans 13 amino acids. Trimming took off 5 bases at V and 2 bases at J, with 10 bases between the two ends. The V gene's germline CDR1 is SGHVS and CDR2 FNYEAQ. CDR3 DNA: TGTGCCAGCAGCCCGATGGGAACCTACGAGCAGTACTTC. It yields the protein CASSPMGTYEQYF. The whole variable domain, remainder taken from reference TRBV7-6 and TRBJ2-7, is GAGVSQSPRYKVTKRGQDVALRCDPISGHVSLYWYRQALGQGPEFLTYFNYEAQQDKSGLPNDRFSAERPEGSISTLTIQRTEQRDSAMYRCASSPMGTYEQYFGPGTRLTVT.

The chain carries TRBV20-1 and TRBJ2-1, with unresolved D. Germline V gives CDR1 DFQATT, CDR2 SNEGSKA (reference sequence). The V end was cut by 3 bases, the J end by 5 bases, with 2 bases between. The CDR3 covers 10 residues. DNA for the CDR3: TGCAGTGCTAGTGACAATGAGCAGTTCTTC. Amino acids: CSASDNEQFF.

This clonotype was picked up many times. The V gene is TRBV4-2, the J gene TRBJ1-4, with D unclear. Germline V gene lookup returns CDR1 LGHNA and CDR2 YNFKEQ. V lost 3 bases and J 7 bases, leaving 12 bases between the germline ends. This CDR3 contains 14 residues. CDR3 residues: CASSQSLEGEKLFF. CDR3 in DNA: TGTGCCAGCAGCCAGTCCCTCGAGGGTGAAAAACTGTTTTTT.

This clonotype came up many times. The chain couples TRBV7-6 to TRBJ2-7; D might be TRBD2 (5 bases). V gave up 1 base and J gave up 4 bases, with 17 bases separating them. CDR3 length equals 16 residues. CDR1 and CDR2 (germline): SGHVS, FNYEAQ. CDR3 nucleotide sequence: TGTGCCAGCAGCTTAGATACGGGGATCGGTGGATACGAGCAGTACTTC. Its protein is CASSLDTGIGGYEQYF. The whole variable domain, filled in from reference TRBV7-6 and TRBJ2-7, reads GAGVSQSPRYKVTKRGQDVALRCDPISGHVSLYWYRQALGQGPEFLTYFNYEAQQDKSGLPNDRFSAERPEGSISTLTIQRTEQRDSAMYRCASSLDTGIGGYEQYFGPGTRLTVT.

The V and J genes are TRBV28 and TRBJ2-7; 8 bases fit TRBD1. The CDR3 spans 15 residues. J was trimmed by 7 bases and V by 6 bases; bases with no gene match: 14. The V gene's germline CDR1 is MDHEN and CDR2 SYDVKM. The CDR3 loop reads CASSRIQGAVLEQYF. The CDR3 DNA follows: TGTGCCAGCAGCCGAATCCAGGGGGCGGTACTAGAGCAGTACTTC. The full variable domain, in which reference TRBV28 and TRBJ2-7 provide the parts outside the CDR3, is DVKVTQSSRYLVKRTGEKVFLECVQDMDHENMFWYRQDPGLGLRLIYFSYDVKMKEKGDIPEGYSVSREKKERFSLILESASTNQTSMYLCASSRIQGAVLEQYFGPGTRLTVT.

V is TRBV29-1 and J is TRBJ1-1, with no clear D. The CDR3 is 11 residues long. The V gene lost 4 bases and the J gene lost 5 bases, with 8 bases spanning the gap. CDR1 is SQVTM, CDR2 ANQGSEA, per germline. The CDR3 here is CSVGPGTEAFF. The CDR3 DNA follows: TGCAGCGTTGGGCCGGGGACTGAAGCTTTCTTT.

About this clonotype: It may be a read error: a sequence one base away is much more abundant. This chain links TRBV10-3 with TRBJ2-1; D unclear. CDR1 is ENHRY and CDR2 is SYGVKD in the germline V gene. CDR3 size: 12 residues. The CDR3 DNA follows: TGTGCCATCTGTGAGTACGGTAATGAGCAGTTCTTC. The encoded protein is CAICEYGNEQFF.

This clonotype was counted ten times or more. CDR3: CASSFSGTGGDEQYF. CDR3 DNA sequence: TGTGCCAGCAGCTTTTCCGGGACAGGGGGCGACGAGCAGTACTTC. This chain joins TRBV7-2 and TRBJ2-7; 12 bases are shared with TRBD1. CDR1 is SGHTA, CDR2 FQGNSA, per germline. This CDR3 spans 15 amino acids. J gave up 5 bases and V 3 bases, and 5 bases lay outside the gene matches.

A few counts support this clonotype. The chain joins TRBV12-3 or TRBV12-4 to TRBJ2-3; maybe TRBD2 (6 bases). Deletions cut 3 bases from V and 2 bases from J, with 12 bases between. The CDR3 runs to 15 residues. CDR3 loop: CASSFLRGLTDTQYF. Here the CDR3 DNA reads TGTGCCAGCAGTTTTCTGCGGGGCCTCACAGATACGCAGTATTTT.